These 29 T cell receptor beta chains were all obtained from the same sample, sequenced in a study of blood T cell repertoires in COVID-19. Sequencing used immunoSEQ multiplex PCR; TCRdb keeps in-frame clones, though not all of them. The repertoire holds 140,000 or so clones, with about 87% as singletons. What was sequenced was peripheral blood. The receptors were sampled from a woman aged 45-59 years with acute or convalescent COVID-19.

The gene calls are TRBV7-9 and TRBJ2-7, with TRBD1 matching 7 bases. Germline CDR1 is SEHNR and CDR2 is FQNEAQ (reference sequence). The CDR3 covers 14 residues. Unmatched junction bases numbered 9, after V lost 5 bases and J lost 5 bases. The CDR3 sequence: CASSPRGGADEQYF. CDR3 bases: TGTGCCAGCAGCCCTCGAGGGGGCGCGGACGAGCAGTACTTC.

This chain connects TRBV7-2 to TRBJ2-1; D unclear. V was clipped by 3 bases and J by 0 bases, with 9 bases between them. Per the germline V gene, CDR1 is SGHTA and CDR2 is FQGNSA. The CDR3 extends over 15 amino acids. As DNA, the CDR3 is TGTGCCAGCAGCTTTGAGGTAAGCTCCTACAATGAGCAGTTCTTC. Translated: CASSFEVSSYNEQFF.

The rearrangement links TRBV6-5 to TRBJ1-3; D is unclear. Per the germline V gene, CDR1 is MNHEY and CDR2 is SVGAGI. Between the trimmed V and J ends, which lost 4 bases and 0 bases, there was a span of 13 bases. The CDR3 is 16 residues long. This CDR3 is CASSFLTPSSGNTIYF. In nucleotides, the CDR3 is TGTGCCAGCAGTTTCTTGACACCGAGCTCTGGAAACACCATATATTTT.

The rearrangement uses TRBV5-8 and TRBJ2-3; D gene unclear. V lost 9 bases and J 13 bases, leaving 9 bases between the germline ends. Germline CDR1 reads SGHTS; CDR2 reads YDEGEE. This CDR3 comprises 8 residues. The CDR3 sequence is CAMREEYF. The CDR3 region has the DNA TGTGCCATGAGAGAGGAGTATTTT. Drawing the rest from reference TRBV5-8 and TRBJ2-3, the complete variable domain is EAGVTQSPTHLIKTRGQQATLRCSPISGHTSVYWYQQALGLGLQFLLWYDEGEERNRGNFPPRFSGRQFPNYSSELNVNALELEDSALYLCAMREEYFGPGTRLTVL.

The chain is built from TRBV6-5 and TRBJ1-3; 7 bases align to TRBD1. V trimming: 0 bases; J trimming: 0 bases; junction bases outside the gene matches: 2. Per the germline V gene, CDR1 is MNHEY and CDR2 is SVGAGI. The CDR3 loop spans 16 amino acids. The CDR3 loop reads CASSYSGQLSGNTIYF. CDR3 nucleotides: TGTGCCAGCAGTTACTCGGGACAGCTCTCTGGAAACACCATATATTTT.

The V call is TRBV24-1, the J call TRBJ2-2, with TRBD1 matching 8 bases. With V trimmed by 3 bases and J by 8 bases, 4 bases remained unmatched. This CDR3 comprises 14 residues. Germline V gene lookup returns CDR1 KGHDR and CDR2 SFDVKD. In nucleotides, the CDR3 is TGTGCCACCAGTGATAGCCAGGGGGCTGGGGAGCTGTTTTTT. Its translation is CATSDSQGAGELFF.

This chain uses TRBV10-3 with TRBJ2-2; 8 nucleotides align to TRBD2. Germline V gives CDR1 ENHRY, CDR2 SYGVKD. Germline trimming cut 10 bases from V and 6 bases from J; bases unmatched to any gene: 10. The CDR3 consists of 14 residues. The CDR3 loop is CASQRERGAGELFF. The CDR3 DNA reads TGTGCCAGCCAGCGGGAGAGGGGAGCCGGGGAGCTGTTTTTT.

V gene TRBV18 combines with J gene TRBJ1-4; 8 bases align to TRBD1. The CDR3 contains 19 residues. CDR1 is KGHSH and CDR2 is LQKENI in the germline V gene. With V trimmed by 2 bases and J by 0 bases, 11 bases remained unmatched. CDR3 sequence: CASSPGQGVGLATNEKLFF. The CDR3 region has the DNA TGTGCCAGCTCACCAGGACAGGGAGTAGGTCTTGCAACTAATGAAAAACTGTTTTTT. Full variable domain (outside the CDR3, taken from reference TRBV18 and TRBJ1-4): NAGVMQNPRHLVRRRGQEARLRCSPMKGHSHVYWYRQLPEEGLKFMVYLQKENIIDESGMPKERFSAEFPKEGPSILRIQQVVRGDSAAYFCASSPGQGVGLATNEKLFFGSGTQLSVL.

This clone has only one observation. The chain recombines TRBV5-1 with TRBJ1-2; 7 bases match TRBD1. This CDR3 has 13 residues. V shed 0 bases and J 13 bases; nucleotides not matched to a gene: 9. Germline assignment: CDR1 SGHRS and CDR2 YFSETQ. The CDR3 DNA reads as TGCGCCAGCAGCTTGGGACAGGGCCTCGGAGGCACCTTC. It yields the protein CASSLGQGLGGTF. The entire variable domain, with the rest obtained from reference TRBV5-1 and TRBJ1-2, is as follows: KAGVTQTPRYLIKTRGQQVTLSCSPISGHRSVSWYQQTPGQGLQFLFEYFSETQRNKGNFPGRFSGRQFSNSRSEMNVSTLELGDSALYLCASSLGQGLGGTFGSGTRLTVV.

Here the CDR3 reads CASSLGLVNYGYTF. CDR3 sequence (DNA): TGCGCCAGCAGCTTGGGTCTTGTCAACTATGGCTACACCTTC. The chain carries TRBV5-1 and TRBJ1-2; D remains unclear. Germline-derived CDR1 and CDR2 are SGHRS and YFSETQ. The CDR3 totals 14 residues. Trimming removed 0 bases at V and 2 bases at J, with 8 bases between.

The gene calls are TRBV10-3 and TRBJ1-5; possibly TRBD1 for D (6 bases). V lost 6 bases, J lost 0 bases, and 12 bases lay in between. The V gene's germline CDR1 is ENHRY and CDR2 SYGVKD. This CDR3 is 15 amino acids long. CDR3 sequence reads: CAIREEGGSNQPQHF. The CDR3 nucleotides read TGTGCCATCAGGGAGGAAGGGGGTAGCAATCAGCCCCAGCATTTT.

This clone was seen more than once but under ten times. This chain uses TRBV9 with TRBJ2-5, with a tentative D call TRBD2 (6 bases). The CDR3 loop spans 16 amino acids. Trimming left V 5 bases short and J 1 base short, with 18 bases between. Germline V gives CDR1 SGDLS, CDR2 YYNGEE. In DNA form, the CDR3 reads TGTGCCAGCAGTCCCGGGGTAGCGGCGGTCCAAGAGACCCAGTACTTC. Protein: CASSPGVAAVQETQYF. The complete variable domain, with remaining parts taken from reference TRBV9 and TRBJ2-5, reads DSGVTQTPKHLITATGQRVTLRCSPRSGDLSVYWYQQSLDQGLQFLIQYYNGEERAKGNILERFSAQQFPDLHSELNLSSLELGDSALYFCASSPGVAAVQETQYFGPGTRLLVL.

The J gene is TRBJ1-2, the V gene TRBV6-5, with unresolved D. Germline CDR1 MNHEY, CDR2 SVGAGI. V was pared by 10 bases and J by 0 bases, with 12 bases between. The CDR3 loop spans 13 amino acids. The CDR3 DNA reads TGTGCCACCTACAGCCGCGCTAACTATGGCTACACCTTC. Protein: CATYSRANYGYTF.

Here the CDR3 reads CASSVGTGHFEAFF. CDR3 in DNA: TGTGCCAGCAGCGTGGGTACAGGGCACTTTGAAGCTTTCTTT. The V and J genes are TRBV9 and TRBJ1-1; D possibly corresponds to TRBD1 (6 bases). CDR3 length equals 14 residues. Germline loops: CDR1 SGDLS, CDR2 YYNGEE. Trimming took 2 bases from V and 7 from J, leaving 15 bases between them. The variable domain in full, completed from reference TRBV9 and TRBJ1-1, reads DSGVTQTPKHLITATGQRVTLRCSPRSGDLSVYWYQQSLDQGLQFLIQYYNGEERAKGNILERFSAQQFPDLHSELNLSSLELGDSALYFCASSVGTGHFEAFFGQGTRLTVV.

This rearrangement joins TRBV6-5 to TRBJ2-7; tentatively, D is TRBD2 (6 bases). The ends were cut back, 6 bases at V and 0 bases at J, with 12 bases in the middle. This CDR3 contains 14 residues. Germline loops: CDR1 MNHEY, CDR2 SVGAGI. In DNA form, the CDR3 reads TGTGCCAGCAGAATAGGGAGGAGCTCCTACGAGCAGTACTTC. Amino acid sequence: CASRIGRSSYEQYF.

Worth noting for this clone: Other DNA sequences of this sample code for an identical CDR3. CDR3: CSARDSYEQYF. CDR3 DNA: TGCAGTGCTAGAGATTCATACGAGCAGTACTTC. The chain joins TRBV20-1 to TRBJ2-7; D ambiguous. The CDR3 extends over 11 amino acids. Trimming removed 0 bases from V and 4 bases from J, with 4 bases in between. The V gene's germline CDR1 is DFQATT and CDR2 SNEGSKA (reference sequence).

The rearrangement joins TRBV2 to TRBJ1-1; D unclear. CDR3 size: 12 residues. Germline V CDR1 and CDR2: SNHLY, FYNNEI. V was cut by 4 bases and J by 10 bases, with 13 bases left in between. The CDR3 bases are TGTGCCAGCAGTGCCGACTCGCGAAGAGCTTTCTTT. Amino acids: CASSADSRRAFF.

The chain recombines TRBV7-3 with TRBJ2-1; 9 positions agree with TRBD2. With 5 bases clipped from V and 3 bases from J, the junction kept 8 bases outside the gene matches. The CDR3 extends over 16 amino acids. Germline V gene data show CDR1 as SGHTA and CDR2 as FQGTGA. CDR3 in DNA: TGTGCCAGCAGCCAGTTAGCGGGGGCCGTCTACAATGAGCAGTTCTTC. Its protein is CASSQLAGAVYNEQFF.

V gene TRBV10-3 combines with J gene TRBJ2-7, with D tentatively TRBD1 (5 bases). This CDR3 is built from 15 residues. CDR1 and CDR2 from the germline V gene are ENHRY and SYGVKD. The V end was cut by 5 bases, the J end by 7 bases, with 21 bases between. The CDR3 spells CAISPLDYRIGEQYF. For the CDR3, the DNA is TGTGCCATCAGTCCCCTCGATTACAGGATAGGTGAGCAGTACTTC.

This rearrangement joins TRBV12-3 or TRBV12-4 to TRBJ1-2; D uncertain. The V and J ends lost 8 bases and 6 bases respectively, with 16 bases between them. The CDR3 contains 13 residues. In nucleotides, the CDR3 is TGTGCCAGCCGGGTTGAGAGAGGGCATGGCTACACCTTC. Protein: CASRVERGHGYTF.

This clone was seen a single time. The chain links TRBV19 to TRBJ2-5, with D perhaps matching TRBD1 (5 bases). In germline, CDR1 is LNHDA, CDR2 SQIVND (reference sequence). The ends were cut back, 6 bases at V and 5 bases at J, with 13 bases in the middle. There are 13 residues in the CDR3. The CDR3 sequence: CASSPGKEETQYF. Written as DNA, the CDR3 is TGTGCCAGTAGCCCAGGGAAGGAGGAGACCCAGTACTTC.

The chain has TRBV6-5 and TRBJ1-1; D uncertain. With 6 bases removed from V and 7 bases from J, the gap between germline ends came to 12 bases. The germline CDR1 and CDR2 sequences are MNHEY and SVGAGI. This CDR3 has 12 amino acids. The CDR3 coding sequence is TGTGCCAGCAGCTTGGACGGACTTGAAGCTTTCTTT. Protein sequence: CASSLDGLEAFF.

V usage is TRBV2 and J usage is TRBJ1-2, with 11 bases fitting TRBD1. The CDR3 has 14 amino acids. Trimming cost V 2 bases and J 8 bases; bases outside gene matches: 4. The germline gives CDR1 SNHLY, CDR2 FYNNEI. CDR3 loop: CASSELGTGGGYTF. The CDR3 DNA follows: TGTGCCAGCAGTGAATTAGGGACAGGGGGAGGCTACACCTTC.

CDR3 nucleotides: TGTGCCAGCAGCCAAGTACAGGGAAACACCATATATTTT. This sequence encodes CASSQVQGNTIYF. The chain joins TRBV14 to TRBJ1-3; D call uncertain. Germline values: CDR1 SGHDN, CDR2 FVKESK. Trimming took off 1 base at V and 4 bases at J, with 5 bases between the two ends. This CDR3 has 13 residues.

V is TRBV6-5 and J is TRBJ1-3; D uncertain. Trimming removed 6 bases from V and 0 bases from J, with 6 bases in between. Germline values: CDR1 MNHEY, CDR2 SVGAGI. The CDR3 is made up of 13 amino acids. CDR3: CASREGSGNTIYF. Written as DNA, the CDR3 is TGTGCCAGCAGGGAGGGCTCTGGAAACACCATATATTTT.

On this clone itself: A junction end diverges from the germline sequence, so it may reflect a read error. The chain carries TRBV6-6 and TRBJ1-2; TRBD1 is a possible D gene (5 bases). This CDR3 is 16 amino acids long. In germline, CDR1 is MNHNY, CDR2 SVGAGI (reference sequence). CDR3 coding DNA: TGTGCCAGCATTTACGGAGGGACGAGGGGTCGGTATGGCTACACCTTC. Translating it yields CASIYGGTRGRYGYTF.

This sequence joins TRBV7-2 and TRBJ1-5, with TRBD1 matching over 7 bases. Germline values: CDR1 SGHTA, CDR2 FQGNSA. CDR3 size: 18 residues. V shed 3 bases and J 1 base; nucleotides not matched to a gene: 12. The CDR3: CASSFLGGRVWSNQPQHF. Written as DNA, the CDR3 is TGTGCCAGCAGCTTCCTAGGGGGCAGGGTGTGGAGCAATCAGCCCCAGCATTTT.

The chain is built from TRBV5-4 and TRBJ1-6; 9 positions match TRBD1. The germline V gene has CDR1 SGHNT and CDR2 YYREEE (reference sequence). This CDR3 is 15 amino acids long. Losses at the gene ends were 4 bases for V and 6 bases for J; bases not matched to a gene: 5. The CDR3 reads CASSVTGGGNSPLHF. The CDR3 DNA reads TGTGCCAGCAGCGTTACAGGGGGCGGTAATTCACCCCTCCACTTT. The variable domain in full, with the rest retrieved from reference TRBV5-4 and TRBJ1-6, is ETGVTQSPTHLIKTRGQQVTLRCSSQSGHNTVSWYQQALGQGPQFIFQYYREEENGRGNFPPRFSGLQFPNYSSELNVNALELDDSALYLCASSVTGGGNSPLHFGNGTRLTVT.

This chain uses TRBV19 with TRBJ1-1; the match to TRBD1 covers 7 bases. Germline V gene sequence: CDR1 LNHDA, CDR2 SQIVND (reference sequence). The CDR3 length is 15 residues. The trim removed 5 bases at V and 3 bases at J, leaving 9 bases unmatched. This CDR3 is CASSLPRGRDTEAFF. CDR3 bases: TGTGCCAGTAGTCTACCCAGGGGGAGAGACACTGAAGCTTTCTTT.